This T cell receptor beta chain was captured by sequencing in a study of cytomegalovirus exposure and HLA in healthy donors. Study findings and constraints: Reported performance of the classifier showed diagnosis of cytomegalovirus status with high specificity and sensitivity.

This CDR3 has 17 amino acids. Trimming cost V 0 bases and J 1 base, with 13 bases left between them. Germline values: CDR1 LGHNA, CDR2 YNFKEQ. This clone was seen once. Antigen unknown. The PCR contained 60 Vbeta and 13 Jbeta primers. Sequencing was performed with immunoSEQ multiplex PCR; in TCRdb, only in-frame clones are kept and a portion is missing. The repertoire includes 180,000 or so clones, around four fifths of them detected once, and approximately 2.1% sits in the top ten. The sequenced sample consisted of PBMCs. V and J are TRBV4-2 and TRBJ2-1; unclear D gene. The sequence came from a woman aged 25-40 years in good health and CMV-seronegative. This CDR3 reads CASSQDSGEFSYNEQFF. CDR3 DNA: TGTGCCAGCAGCCAAGATTCGGGTGAGTTTTCCTACAATGAGCAGTTCTTC.